What follows are 3 T cell receptor beta chains derived from one specimen sequenced in a study of T cells after yellow fever vaccination. TCRdb reprocessed the 5' RACE reads with MiXCR, giving one entry per CDR3 protein. The sample holds about 13,000 distinct CDR3 sequences; more than 4.5% are singletons and the top ten take roughly 48%. Sequenced here: PBMCs, either bulk or a sorted T-cell subset (CD4+, CD8+, memory, or dextramer-sorted; not recorded which), sampled 45 days after the yellow fever booster vaccination. The receptors were gathered from a man under 40 who received the YFV17D yellow fever vaccine.

The chain recombines TRBV3-1 with TRBJ2-1; D remains unclear. Trimming took off 6 bases at V and 0 bases at J, with 9 bases between the two ends. Germline V lookup: CDR1 LGHDT, CDR2 YNNKEL (reference sequence). This CDR3 has 14 amino acids. The chain's CDR3 is CASRPESSYNEQFF. CDR3 coding DNA: TGTGCCAGCAGGCCGGAAAGCTCCTACAATGAGCAGTTCTTC.

The table lists this clonotype with many counts. The chain recombines TRBV7-2 with TRBJ2-7, with D tentatively TRBD1 or TRBD2 (7 bases each). Germline V CDR1 and CDR2: SGHTA, FQGNSA. The CDR3 contains 17 residues. The germline V and J ends were trimmed by 5 bases and 4 bases, with 24 bases remaining between them. CDR3 region: CASSPDGLVGGLYEQYF. CDR3 bases: TGTGCCAGCAGCCCCGACGGACTAGTAGGGGGCCTATACGAGCAGTACTTC.

This clonotype came up many times. The chain couples TRBV4-3 to TRBJ2-3; TRBD2 matches at 9 bases. The CDR3 totals 15 residues. In germline, CDR1 is LGHNA, CDR2 YSLEER. V lost 1 base to trimming and J lost 3 bases; unmatched junction nucleotides: 2. As DNA, the CDR3 is TGCGCCAGCAGCCAAGTGGCGGGAGGGACAGATACGCAGTATTTT. Translation gives CASSQVAGGTDTQYF.